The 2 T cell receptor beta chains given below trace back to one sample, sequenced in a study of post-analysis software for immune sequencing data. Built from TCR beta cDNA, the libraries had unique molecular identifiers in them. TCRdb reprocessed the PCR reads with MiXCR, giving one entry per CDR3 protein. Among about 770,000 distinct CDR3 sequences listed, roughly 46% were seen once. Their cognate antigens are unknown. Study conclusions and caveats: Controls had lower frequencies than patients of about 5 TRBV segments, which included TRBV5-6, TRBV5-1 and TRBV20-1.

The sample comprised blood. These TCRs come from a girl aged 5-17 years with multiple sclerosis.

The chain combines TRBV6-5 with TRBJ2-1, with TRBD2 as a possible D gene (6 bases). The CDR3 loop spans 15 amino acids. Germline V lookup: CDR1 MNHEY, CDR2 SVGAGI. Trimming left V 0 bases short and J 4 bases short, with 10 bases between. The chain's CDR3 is CASSYSGTPYNEQFF. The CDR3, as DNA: TGTGCCAGCAGTTACTCGGGGACTCCGTACAATGAGCAGTTCTTC.

The CDR3 reads CASSVAGGFNEQFF. The CDR3 DNA is TGTGCCAGCAGCGTAGCGGGAGGGTTCAATGAGCAGTTCTTC. This chain uses TRBV9 with TRBJ2-1; 8 bases are a match to TRBD2. The germline gives CDR1 SGDLS, CDR2 YYNGEE. This CDR3 comprises 14 residues. The V gene end was trimmed by 0 bases and the J gene end by 6 bases; junction bases not matched to a gene: 2.